The 21 T cell receptor beta chains below were found in one sample sequenced in a study of OX40 agonist ivuxolimab in advanced cancers. Sequencing was performed with immunoSEQ multiplex PCR; in TCRdb, only in-frame clones are kept and a portion is missing. The sample includes over 30,000 clones, 74% of them seen just once. The sample here was CD4+ or CD8+ T cells sorted from blood, taken in a trial of the OX40 agonist ivuxolimab. These receptors all come from an adult with an advanced solid tumor such as melanoma, head and neck, liver or kidney cancer.

The genes are TRBV12-5 and TRBJ2-2; D not certain. V lost 1 base, J lost 2 bases, and 2 bases lay in between. This CDR3 spans 13 amino acids. Germline V lookup: CDR1 LGHNT, CDR2 FRNRAP. CDR3 DNA: TGTGCTAGTGGTTTGGACAACACCGGGGAGCTGTTTTTT. Residues: CASGLDNTGELFF.

The CDR3 nucleotides read TGTGCCATAGCGACAGATAGCTACGAGCAGTACTTC. Translated: CAIATDSYEQYF. The rearrangement links TRBV10-3 to TRBJ2-7; D perhaps matches TRBD1 (5 bases). This CDR3 contains 12 residues. The V and J ends lost 9 bases and 3 bases respectively, with 12 bases between them. Germline-derived CDR1 and CDR2 are ENHRY and SYGVKD.

The chain recombines TRBV6-1 with TRBJ1-1; D unclear. The CDR3 totals 12 residues. Germline V lookup: CDR1 MNHNS, CDR2 SASEGT. Trimming removed 2 bases from V and 12 bases from J, with 13 bases in between. CDR3 in DNA: TGTGCCAGCAGTGAATTTAGGTTGGAAACTTTCTTT. Its protein product is CASSEFRLETFF.

The chain joins TRBV6-1 to TRBJ1-6; D unclear. Germline V gene data show CDR1 as MNHNS and CDR2 as SASEGT. V was shortened by 1 base and J by 7 bases, with 14 bases between the two germline ends. The CDR3 contains 16 residues. CDR3 nucleotide sequence: TGTGCCAGCAGTGAAGAGTTGGTCGGAAGCAATTCACCCCTCCACTTT. Its translation is CASSEELVGSNSPLHF.

This sequence joins TRBV5-1 and TRBJ2-3, with a weak D call TRBD2 (5 bases). Germline CDR1 is SGHRS and CDR2 is YFSETQ. This CDR3 comprises 14 residues. The V gene lost 2 bases and the J gene lost 0 bases, with 7 bases spanning the gap. CDR3 nucleotides: TGCGCCAGCAGCTTACTAGGAAGCACAGATACGCAGTATTTT. It yields the protein CASSLLGSTDTQYF.

This sequence joins TRBV15 and TRBJ2-3; D is uncertain. V lost 2 bases and J 2 bases, leaving 8 bases between the germline ends. CDR3 length equals 14 residues. Germline V CDR1 and CDR2: LNHNV, YYDKDF (reference sequence). CDR3 loop: CATSRHGITDTQYF. CDR3 sequence (DNA): TGTGCCACCAGCAGACACGGAATCACAGATACGCAGTATTTT.

This clone has only a few counts. V is TRBV6-1 and J is TRBJ2-7; 10 nucleotides align to TRBD1. The junction had 8 bases not matched to a gene; V was cut back by 9 bases and J by 3 bases. The CDR3 loop spans 14 amino acids. Per the germline V gene, CDR1 is MNHNS and CDR2 is SASEGT. CDR3 loop: CASNRDRGGYEQYF. The DNA for the CDR3 is TGTGCCAGTAACCGGGACAGGGGAGGCTACGAGCAGTACTTC.

The chain joins TRBV30 to TRBJ1-4, with D perhaps matching TRBD1 (5 bases). The germline V and J ends were trimmed by 0 bases and 0 bases, with 14 bases remaining between them. This CDR3 region has 17 residues. Germline CDR1 is GTSNPN and CDR2 is SVGIG (reference sequence). The CDR3 loop reads CAWSVARGASTNEKLFF. CDR3 bases: TGTGCCTGGAGTGTAGCGAGAGGGGCGTCAACTAATGAAAAACTGTTTTTT.

V and J are TRBV19 and TRBJ2-1, with TRBD2 matching over 9 bases. V was clipped by 8 bases and J by 8 bases; unmatched bases: 10. CDR3 length: 14 residues. Germline CDR1 reads LNHDA; CDR2 reads SQIVND (reference sequence). The CDR3: CASYSGTSSDEQFF. The CDR3 DNA follows: TGTGCCAGTTATTCCGGGACTAGCTCAGATGAGCAGTTCTTC.

The gene calls are TRBV29-1 and TRBJ1-2, with D possibly TRBD1 on 5 matching bases. Trimming removed 3 bases from V and 8 bases from J, with 13 bases in between. Germline-derived CDR1 and CDR2 are SQVTM and ANQGSEA. This CDR3 region has 12 residues. Here the CDR3 DNA reads TGCAGCGTTGAGGCTGGGGGTTGGGGCTACACCTTC. Translation: CSVEAGGWGYTF.

This clone was observed a few times. The chain employs TRBV18 and TRBJ1-2; D unresolved. The CDR3 totals 15 residues. CDR1 and CDR2 from the germline V gene are KGHSH and LQKENI. The ends were cut back, 0 bases at V and 0 bases at J, with 8 bases in the middle. The CDR3 here is CASSPPTGANYGYTF. The CDR3, as DNA: TGTGCCAGCTCACCACCGACGGGAGCTAACTATGGCTACACCTTC.

This clone was detected a few times. The chain uses TRBV25-1 and TRBJ1-6, with D perhaps matching TRBD1 (5 bases). The CDR3 is made up of 12 amino acids. V lost 5 bases and J lost 10, with 9 bases in between. In germline, CDR1 is MGHDK, CDR2 SYGVNS. The CDR3 nucleotides are TGTGCCAGCAGTATAGGGGACTCACCCCTCCACTTT. It is translated as CASSIGDSPLHF.

V and J are TRBV5-1 and TRBJ2-5, with D perhaps being TRBD1 or TRBD2 (5 bases each). Germline V lookup: CDR1 SGHRS, CDR2 YFSETQ. This CDR3 is built from 15 residues. With 4 bases removed from V and 1 base from J, the gap between germline ends came to 14 bases. The CDR3 DNA reads TGCGCCAGCAGCCCCCGCCCTGGGGGCCAAGAGACCCAGTACTTC. This translates into CASSPRPGGQETQYF. Full variable domain (outside the CDR3, taken from reference TRBV5-1 and TRBJ2-5): KAGVTQTPRYLIKTRGQQVTLSCSPISGHRSVSWYQQTPGQGLQFLFEYFSETQRNKGNFPGRFSGRQFSNSRSEMNVSTLELGDSALYLCASSPRPGGQETQYFGPGTRLLVL.

This rearrangement joins TRBV6-1 to TRBJ2-3, with D uncertain. V was trimmed by 9 bases and J by 0 bases, leaving 10 bases between them. CDR1 and CDR2 (germline): MNHNS, SASEGT. The CDR3 is 13 residues long. CDR3 residues: CASRWASTDTQYF. CDR3 bases: TGTGCCAGTCGGTGGGCTAGCACAGATACGCAGTATTTT.

The chain combines TRBV5-4 with TRBJ1-2, with D maybe TRBD1 (6 bases). Germline lookup yields CDR1 SGHNT and CDR2 YYREEE (reference sequence). The V end was cut by 2 bases, the J end by 4 bases, with 12 bases between. This CDR3 has 14 amino acids. CDR3 nucleotide sequence: TGTGCCAGCAGCTTCGGAGGGGGAGCCTATGGCTACACCTTC. Protein product: CASSFGGGAYGYTF.

The chain links TRBV10-3 to TRBJ1-5; D is perhaps TRBD1 (6 bases). The CDR3 is made up of 17 amino acids. V was shortened by 0 bases and J by 0 bases, with 12 bases between the two germline ends. Germline-derived CDR1 and CDR2 are ENHRY and SYGVKD. The CDR3 sequence: CAISESGGPYSNQPQHF. The CDR3 bases are TGTGCCATCAGTGAGTCGGGGGGCCCTTATAGCAATCAGCCCCAGCATTTT.

The V and J genes are TRBV10-3 and TRBJ1-1; unclear D gene. V was cut by 7 bases and J by 4 bases, with 13 bases left in between. Germline CDR1 and CDR2: ENHRY and SYGVKD. The CDR3 has 13 amino acids. CDR3 nucleotides: TGTGCCATCACCGAGATGGCGGGCACTGAAGCTTTCTTT. Encoded protein: CAITEMAGTEAFF.

The CDR3 loop reads CASTRPPRYEQYF. The CDR3 DNA reads TGTGCCAGCACCCGGCCCCCTCGCTACGAGCAGTACTTC. This chain uses TRBV6-1 with TRBJ2-7, with unresolved D. The CDR3 is made up of 13 amino acids. Trimming took off 7 bases at V and 3 bases at J, with 13 bases between the two ends. Per germline, CDR1 MNHNS and CDR2 SASEGT.

The chain uses TRBV6-1 and TRBJ1-5; the D gene is possibly TRBD1 (6 bases). This CDR3 is built from 14 residues. The V end was cut by 8 bases, the J end by 3 bases, with 14 bases between. The germline V gene has CDR1 MNHNS and CDR2 SASEGT. CDR3 sequence reads: CASSRTGINQPQHF. The CDR3 DNA is TGTGCCAGCTCTAGAACAGGGATCAATCAGCCCCAGCATTTT.

J is TRBJ2-3 and V is TRBV30; 12 nucleotides match TRBD2. The CDR3 contains 14 residues. CDR1 and CDR2 from the germline V gene are GTSNPN and SVGIG (reference sequence). Trimming at V came to 2 bases and at J to 5 bases, leaving 2 bases not matched to a gene. CDR3 DNA: TGTGCCTGGAGTATGACTAGCGGGGGAGATACGCAGTATTTT. Its translation: CAWSMTSGGDTQYF.

The chain uses TRBV9 and TRBJ1-4; D is possibly TRBD1 (6 bases). Trimming stripped 3 bases from V and 0 bases from J, with 9 bases between. In germline, CDR1 is SGDLS, CDR2 YYNGEE. The CDR3 extends over 15 amino acids. The CDR3 is CASSATGSTNEKLFF. Written as DNA, the CDR3 is TGTGCCAGCAGCGCAACAGGGTCAACTAATGAAAAACTGTTTTTT.